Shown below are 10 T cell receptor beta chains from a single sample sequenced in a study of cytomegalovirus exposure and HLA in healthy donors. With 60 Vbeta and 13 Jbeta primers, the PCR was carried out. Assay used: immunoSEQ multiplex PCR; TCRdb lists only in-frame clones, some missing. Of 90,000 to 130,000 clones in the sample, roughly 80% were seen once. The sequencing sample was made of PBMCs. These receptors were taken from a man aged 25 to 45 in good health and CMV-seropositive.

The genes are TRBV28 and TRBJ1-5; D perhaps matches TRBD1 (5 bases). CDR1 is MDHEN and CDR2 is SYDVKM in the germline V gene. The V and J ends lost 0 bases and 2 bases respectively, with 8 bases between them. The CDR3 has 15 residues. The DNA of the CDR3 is TGTGCCAGCAGTTTATGGGGGGGAGGCAATCAGCCCCAGCATTTT. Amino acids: CASSLWGGGNQPQHF.

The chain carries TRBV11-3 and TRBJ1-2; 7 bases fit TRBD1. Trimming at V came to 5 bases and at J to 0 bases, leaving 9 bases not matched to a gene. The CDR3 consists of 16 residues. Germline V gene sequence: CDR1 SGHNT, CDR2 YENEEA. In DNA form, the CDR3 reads TGTGCCAGCAGCCCAGGGAAAGGGGGCTCTAACTATGGCTACACCTTC. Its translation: CASSPGKGGSNYGYTF.

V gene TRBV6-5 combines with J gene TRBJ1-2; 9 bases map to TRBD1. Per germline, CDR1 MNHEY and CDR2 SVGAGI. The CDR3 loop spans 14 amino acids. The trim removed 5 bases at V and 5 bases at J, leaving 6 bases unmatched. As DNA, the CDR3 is TGTGCCAGCAGTCCACAGGGGGCGAGGTATGGCTACACCTTC. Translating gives CASSPQGARYGYTF.

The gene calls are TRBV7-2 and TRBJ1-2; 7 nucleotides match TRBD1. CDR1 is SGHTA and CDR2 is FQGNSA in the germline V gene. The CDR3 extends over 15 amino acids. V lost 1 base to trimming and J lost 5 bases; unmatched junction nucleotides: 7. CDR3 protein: CASSLGAGGGYGYTF. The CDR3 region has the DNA TGTGCCAGCAGCTTAGGAGCAGGGGGAGGATATGGCTACACCTTC.

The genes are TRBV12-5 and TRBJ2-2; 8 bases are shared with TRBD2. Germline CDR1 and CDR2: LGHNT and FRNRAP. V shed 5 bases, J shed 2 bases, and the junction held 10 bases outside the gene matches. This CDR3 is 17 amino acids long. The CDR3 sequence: CASGPGGSGGNTGELFF. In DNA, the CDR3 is TGTGCTAGTGGTCCGGGAGGGAGCGGGGGAAACACCGGGGAGCTGTTTTTT.

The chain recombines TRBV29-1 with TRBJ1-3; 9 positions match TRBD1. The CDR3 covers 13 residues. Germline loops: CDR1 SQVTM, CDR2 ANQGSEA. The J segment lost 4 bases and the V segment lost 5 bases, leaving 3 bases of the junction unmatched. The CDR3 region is CSVLTGGGNTIYF. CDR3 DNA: TGCAGCGTTCTGACAGGGGGAGGAAACACCATATATTTT.

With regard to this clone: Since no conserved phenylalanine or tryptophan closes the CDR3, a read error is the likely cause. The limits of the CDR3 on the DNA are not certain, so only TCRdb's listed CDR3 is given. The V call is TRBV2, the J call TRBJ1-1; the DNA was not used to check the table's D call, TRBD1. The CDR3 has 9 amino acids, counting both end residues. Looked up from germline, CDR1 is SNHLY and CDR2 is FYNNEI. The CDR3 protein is CASSEGQTY.

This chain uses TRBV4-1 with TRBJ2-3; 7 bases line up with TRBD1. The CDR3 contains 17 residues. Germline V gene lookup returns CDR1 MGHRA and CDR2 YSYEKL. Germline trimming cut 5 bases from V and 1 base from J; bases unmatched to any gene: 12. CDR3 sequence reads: CASSNRGAVDGTDTQYF. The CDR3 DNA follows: TGCGCCAGCAGCAACAGGGGTGCGGTTGATGGCACAGATACGCAGTATTTT.

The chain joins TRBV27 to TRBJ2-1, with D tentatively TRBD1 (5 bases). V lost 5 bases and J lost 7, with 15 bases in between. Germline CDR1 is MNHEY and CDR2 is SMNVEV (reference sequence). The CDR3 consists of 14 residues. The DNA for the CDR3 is TGTGCCAGCAGTCTACAGACAGAGTATAATGAGCAGTTCTTC. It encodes CASSLQTEYNEQFF.

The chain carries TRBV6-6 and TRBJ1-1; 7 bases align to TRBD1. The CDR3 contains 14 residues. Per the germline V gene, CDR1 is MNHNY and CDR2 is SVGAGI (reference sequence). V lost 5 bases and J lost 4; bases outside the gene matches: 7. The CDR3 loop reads CASSRGGSGTEAFF. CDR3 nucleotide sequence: TGTGCCAGCAGTCGAGGGGGCTCGGGCACTGAAGCTTTCTTT.